Shown below are 32 T cell receptor beta chains from a single sample sequenced in a study of blood T cell repertoires in COVID-19 (TCRdb year 2020). The method behind the library was the immunoSEQ multiplex PCR assay. TCRdb re-hosts the immuneACCESS table, in-frame sequences only. Its copies lack some clones; in the studies checked, an unresolved V gene accounts for under half of them, and the cause for the rest is not known. The sample yields some 200,000 clones; approximately 87% were counted once. Together, the top ten hold approximately 3.1% of the sample. Sequenced material: PBMCs or T cells enriched from blood (not recorded which). All receptors derive from a woman aged 45 to 65 in a cohort exposed to, infected with or recovered from COVID-19 (not recorded which).

This chain uses TRBV15 with TRBJ2-1; D possibly corresponds to TRBD1 (6 bases). The CDR3 is 15 amino acids. From germline, CDR1 is LNHNV and CDR2 YYDKDF (reference sequence). The V gene lost 0 bases and the J gene lost 7 bases, with 13 bases spanning the gap. Here the CDR3 reads CATSREGRGTNEQFF. The CDR3 DNA reads as TGTGCCACCAGCAGAGAGGGCAGGGGCACTAATGAGCAGTTCTTC.

In this sample, this clone turned up once. This sequence joins TRBV20-1 and TRBJ1-3; the D is unclear. V lost 3 bases, J lost 4 bases, and 13 bases lay in between. The CDR3 loop spans 14 amino acids. The V gene's germline CDR1 is DFQATT and CDR2 SNEGSKA (reference sequence). The CDR3 coding sequence is TGCAGTGCTAGTAGACCCCAGGCGGGAAACACCATATATTTT. It yields the protein CSASRPQAGNTIYF.

This chain joins TRBV7-9 and TRBJ2-6, with 7 bases that match TRBD1. Germline CDR1 and CDR2: SEHNR and FQNEAQ (reference sequence). The CDR3 is 16 amino acids. V lost 7 bases and J lost 0; bases outside the gene matches: 6. Written as DNA, the CDR3 is TGTGCCAGCATTGGGACAGCCACCTCTGGGGCCAACGTCCTGACTTTC. It yields the protein CASIGTATSGANVLTF.

CDR3 bases: TGTGCCAGCAGCTTAGGTGGACAGGGTCACGAGCAGTACTTC. Protein product: CASSLGGQGHEQYF. This chain joins TRBV11-1 and TRBJ2-7, with 8 bases that match TRBD1. Losses at the gene ends were 1 base for V and 5 bases for J; bases not matched to a gene: 4. This CDR3 has 14 residues. Germline CDR1 reads SGHAT; CDR2 reads FQDESV (reference sequence).

V and J are TRBV5-1 and TRBJ2-3; no clear D gene. Germline-derived CDR1 and CDR2 are SGHRS and YFSETQ. This CDR3 is 14 amino acids long. The V and J ends lost 5 bases and 0 bases respectively, with 10 bases between them. The CDR3 loop is CASRIQTSTDTQYF. CDR3 sequence (DNA): TGCGCCAGCAGAATCCAGACTAGCACAGATACGCAGTATTTT.

This rearrangement joins TRBV28 to TRBJ2-4; 7 nucleotides match TRBD2. Germline values: CDR1 MDHEN, CDR2 SYDVKM. V was pared by 7 bases and J by 7 bases, with 16 bases of the junction left unmatched. The CDR3 extends over 16 amino acids. CDR3 coding DNA: TGTGCCAGCATCCCTCCGCCCCGGGAGGATGGGAACATTCAGTACTTC. Its protein product is CASIPPPREDGNIQYF.

This clone appeared once. The CDR3 spells CASRETAGFGSYEQYF. The DNA for the CDR3 is TGTGCCAGCAGGGAAACGGCGGGTTTTGGGTCCTACGAGCAGTACTTC. The chain combines TRBV11-3 with TRBJ2-7; a weak D match, TRBD2 (5 bases). Looked up from germline, CDR1 is SGHNT and CDR2 is YENEEA. V shed 6 bases and J shed 1 base, with 19 bases lying between them. The CDR3 has 16 residues.

This clone showed up just a few times. The chain recombines TRBV7-9 with TRBJ1-4; 9 bases are shared with TRBD1. The trim removed 4 bases at V and 8 bases at J, leaving 5 bases unmatched. Germline CDR1 SEHNR, CDR2 FQNEAQ (reference sequence). The CDR3 is made up of 14 amino acids. CDR3 residues: CASSSGQGREKLFF. CDR3 DNA: TGTGCCAGCAGCTCGGGACAGGGAAGGGAAAAACTGTTTTTT.

The CDR3 DNA follows: TGTGCCTGGGGAAGAGCGGCTAACTATGGCTACACCTTC. It specifies CAWGRAANYGYTF. The gene calls are TRBV30 and TRBJ1-2; no firm D call. The CDR3 sequence is 13 residues long. Per the germline V gene, CDR1 is GTSNPN and CDR2 is SVGIG (reference sequence). V was clipped by 5 bases and J by 0 bases, with 10 bases between them.

This rearrangement joins TRBV28 to TRBJ1-5; the D gene is possibly TRBD1 (5 bases). Germline-derived CDR1 and CDR2 are MDHEN and SYDVKM. Trimming stripped 5 bases from V and 2 bases from J, with 16 bases between. The CDR3 runs 16 residues. As DNA, the CDR3 is TGTGCCAGCAGTCTTGCGGGGGGAGGTCGCAATCAGCCCCAGCATTTT. Translated: CASSLAGGGRNQPQHF. The full variable domain, with the rest looked up from reference TRBV28 and TRBJ1-5, is DVKVTQSSRYLVKRTGEKVFLECVQDMDHENMFWYRQDPGLGLRLIYFSYDVKMKEKGDIPEGYSVSREKKERFSLILESASTNQTSMYLCASSLAGGGRNQPQHFGDGTRLSIL.

The chain couples TRBV27 to TRBJ1-2; a weak D match, TRBD1 (5 bases). This CDR3 comprises 14 residues. Trimming removed 5 bases from V and 4 bases from J, with 14 bases in between. Germline values: CDR1 MNHEY, CDR2 SMNVEV (reference sequence). CDR3 loop: CASSPFGGGYGYTF. CDR3 nucleotides: TGTGCCAGCAGTCCCTTCGGGGGGGGCTATGGCTACACCTTC.

The CDR3 loop reads CASSYRGIEAFF. Written as DNA, the CDR3 is TGTGCCAGCAGTTACCGCGGGATTGAAGCTTTCTTT. V and J are TRBV6-2 or TRBV6-3 and TRBJ1-1; D not resolved. The germline V gene has CDR1 MNHEY and CDR2 SVGEGT. The CDR3 contains 12 residues. V dropped 2 bases and J dropped 7 bases, with 8 bases sitting between them.

This clone appeared a few times. This chain links TRBV7-9 with TRBJ1-3, with 8 bases matching TRBD1. CDR1 and CDR2 from the germline V gene are SEHNR and FQNEAQ (reference sequence). This CDR3 contains 14 residues. J lost 6 bases, V lost 5 bases, and 6 bases had no gene match. CDR3 region: CASSQRTGQNTIYF. The CDR3 coding sequence is TGTGCCAGCAGCCAGCGGACAGGGCAAAACACCATATATTTT.

The CDR3 DNA reads TGCAGCGTTGGCCCGACAGGGGTGGGAGAGACCCAGTACTTC. It is translated as CSVGPTGVGETQYF. The genes are TRBV29-1 and TRBJ2-5, with 8 bases that match TRBD1. V trimming: 4 bases; J trimming: 4 bases; junction bases outside the gene matches: 8. Germline loops: CDR1 SQVTM, CDR2 ANQGSEA. This CDR3 is built from 14 residues.

The chain links TRBV27 to TRBJ2-1; 8 positions match TRBD2. CDR3 size: 16 residues. Trimming took 3 bases from V and 1 from J; bases not matched to a gene: 5. Germline CDR1 and CDR2: MNHEY and SMNVEV (reference sequence). This chain's CDR3 is CASSFAGGLSYNEQFF. CDR3 in DNA: TGTGCCAGCAGTTTTGCGGGGGGACTTTCCTACAATGAGCAGTTCTTC.

This clone showed up just once. This chain connects TRBV28 to TRBJ1-2; a possible D gene is TRBD1 (6 bases). Germline values: CDR1 MDHEN, CDR2 SYDVKM. The CDR3 contains 13 residues. Trimming shortened V by 3 bases and J by 4 bases, and 9 bases separated the two germline ends. CDR3 loop: CASSFRGTYGYTF. The CDR3 nucleotides are TGTGCCAGCAGTTTCAGGGGCACCTATGGCTACACCTTC.

This clone came up once. The chain couples TRBV7-2 to TRBJ1-2, with TRBD1 matching over 7 bases. The V and J ends lost 1 base and 4 bases, in that order; junction bases with no gene match: 6. The length of the CDR3 is 15 residues. Germline lookup yields CDR1 SGHTA and CDR2 FQGNSA. CDR3 DNA sequence: TGTGCCAGCAGCTTAGTGGGGGACAGCTCCTATGGCTACACCTTC. Translating gives CASSLVGDSSYGYTF.

V and J are TRBV18 and TRBJ2-3, with 7 bases aligning to TRBD1. The V segment lost 6 bases and the J segment 2 bases; nucleotides outside the gene matches: 8. This CDR3 spans 15 amino acids. Germline V CDR1 and CDR2: KGHSH, LQKENI. The CDR3 loop is CASSLGDSFTDTQYF. CDR3 in DNA: TGTGCCAGCTCCCTCGGGGACAGTTTCACAGATACGCAGTATTTT. Full variable domain (outside the CDR3, taken from reference TRBV18 and TRBJ2-3): NAGVMQNPRHLVRRRGQEARLRCSPMKGHSHVYWYRQLPEEGLKFMVYLQKENIIDESGMPKERFSAEFPKEGPSILRIQQVVRGDSAAYFCASSLGDSFTDTQYFGPGTRLTVL.

This clone was counted a few times. J is TRBJ2-1 and V is TRBV19, with 9 bases lining up with TRBD2. V gave up 3 bases and J gave up 4 bases; unmatched junction bases: 4. Germline CDR1 reads LNHDA; CDR2 reads SQIVND (reference sequence). The CDR3 spans 15 residues. CDR3 sequence reads: CASSIGGGAYNEQFF. The DNA of the CDR3 is TGTGCCAGTAGTATCGGCGGGGGGGCATACAATGAGCAGTTCTTC.

This chain uses TRBV4-3 with TRBJ1-2, with D unresolved. CDR1 LGHNA and CDR2 YSLEER come from the germline V gene. CDR3 size: 17 residues. V was trimmed by 0 bases and J by 0 bases, leaving 14 bases between them. The CDR3 loop reads CASSQDWAGLANYGYTF. DNA of the CDR3: TGCGCCAGCAGCCAAGATTGGGCAGGTCTCGCTAACTATGGCTACACCTTC.

CDR3 nucleotide sequence: TGTGCCATGGAAAGGGACAGGGGGCAGATCGGTTATGGCTACACCTTC. Its translation is CAMERDRGQIGYGYTF. V gene TRBV10-3 combines with J gene TRBJ1-2, with 12 positions matching TRBD1. This CDR3 contains 16 residues. The trim removed 9 bases at V and 5 bases at J, leaving 13 bases unmatched. The germline CDR1 and CDR2 sequences are ENHRY and SYGVKD.

The chain is built from TRBV12-3 or TRBV12-4 and TRBJ1-1, with D uncertain. V gave up 6 bases and J gave up 8 bases, with 13 bases separating them. The CDR3 has 12 residues. The CDR3 region is CASSPGSLEAFF. CDR3 sequence (DNA): TGTGCCAGCAGCCCCGGGAGTTTGGAAGCTTTCTTT.

The rearrangement links TRBV25-1 to TRBJ1-1; the D gene is possibly TRBD1 (6 bases). The germline V gene has CDR1 MGHDK and CDR2 SYGVNS. Trimming removed 4 bases from V and 4 bases from J, with 13 bases in between. This CDR3 has 14 amino acids. CDR3 amino acids: CASSGQGHGTEAFF. Written as DNA, the CDR3 is TGTGCCAGCAGTGGTCAGGGGCATGGCACTGAAGCTTTCTTT.

The chain joins TRBV5-1 to TRBJ2-1; a possible D gene is TRBD1 (6 bases). CDR1 is SGHRS, CDR2 YFSETQ, per germline. The CDR3 covers 14 residues. Trimming stripped 2 bases from V and 1 base from J, with 7 bases between. The DNA for the CDR3 is TGCGCCAGCAGCTTACAGGGTTCCTACAATGAGCAGTTCTTC. Translating it yields CASSLQGSYNEQFF.

Only one count was recorded for this clone. This chain connects TRBV5-1 to TRBJ2-5; the match to TRBD2 covers 9 bases. The J segment lost 5 bases and the V segment lost 7 bases, leaving 12 bases of the junction unmatched. CDR1 is SGHRS, CDR2 YFSETQ, per germline. This CDR3 comprises 15 residues. CDR3 loop: CASFPGRGGSETQYF. The CDR3 nucleotides read TGCGCCAGCTTCCCGGGGCGGGGGGGCTCGGAGACCCAGTACTTC.

The V call is TRBV11-1, the J call TRBJ2-2; 9 bases are shared with TRBD2. CDR3 length: 14 residues. J was trimmed by 5 bases and V by 5 bases; bases with no gene match: 3. Germline lookup yields CDR1 SGHAT and CDR2 FQDESV (reference sequence). The chain's CDR3 is CASSPSGGTGELFF. As DNA, the CDR3 is TGTGCCAGCAGCCCAAGCGGGGGGACCGGGGAGCTGTTTTTT.

The chain combines TRBV29-1 with TRBJ1-1; possibly TRBD1 for D (6 bases). The CDR3 loop spans 12 amino acids. Germline V gene lookup returns CDR1 SQVTM and CDR2 ANQGSEA. V was trimmed by 4 bases and J by 5 bases, leaving 11 bases between them. Here the CDR3 reads CSVVRGKTEAFF. The CDR3 DNA sequence: TGCAGCGTTGTGAGGGGGAAGACTGAAGCTTTCTTT.

The rearrangement uses TRBV5-6 and TRBJ2-7; D is possibly TRBD2 (8 bases). V was pared by 4 bases and J by 6 bases, with 17 bases between. Germline V gene lookup returns CDR1 SGHDT and CDR2 YYEEEE. The CDR3 covers 14 residues. CDR3: CASSLPGRDSEQYF. The DNA for the CDR3 is TGTGCCAGCAGCCTACCCGGGAGGGACAGCGAGCAGTACTTC.

This chain connects TRBV4-2 to TRBJ2-7, with D possibly matching TRBD1 (6 bases). The germline gives CDR1 LGHNA, CDR2 YNFKEQ. V was clipped by 0 bases and J by 1 base, with 10 bases between them. The CDR3 length is 15 residues. The CDR3 loop is CASSQDFQGSYEQYF. The CDR3 nucleotides are TGTGCCAGCAGCCAAGATTTTCAGGGGTCCTACGAGCAGTACTTC.

The chain carries TRBV5-1 and TRBJ2-7; tentatively, D is TRBD1 (5 bases). The CDR3 totals 12 residues. Trimming took off 0 bases at V and 11 bases at J, with 12 bases between the two ends. Germline loops: CDR1 SGHRS, CDR2 YFSETQ. The CDR3 sequence is CASSLATGAEYF. The DNA for the CDR3 is TGCGCCAGCAGCTTGGCCACTGGGGCTGAGTACTTC.

This clone was seen a few times. This chain connects TRBV30 to TRBJ1-2; D unresolved. Germline CDR1 GTSNPN, CDR2 SVGIG (reference sequence). The V end was cut by 1 base, the J end by 3 bases, with 15 bases between. This CDR3 contains 15 residues. The CDR3 here is CAWSGRHSSYYGYTF. The DNA for the CDR3 is TGTGCCTGGAGTGGACGGCACAGCTCTTACTATGGCTACACCTTC.

J is TRBJ2-1 and V is TRBV2; 11 bases line up with TRBD2. Germline values: CDR1 SNHLY, CDR2 FYNNEI. The CDR3 runs to 15 residues. J lost 2 bases, V lost 7 bases, and 4 bases had no gene match. Here the CDR3 DNA reads TGTGCCAGCACCGAACTAGCGGGGGCCTACAATGAGCAGTTCTTC. It specifies CASTELAGAYNEQFF.